This T cell receptor (beta chain) was recovered during a study of blood T cell repertoires in COVID-19. Assay: immunoSEQ multiplex PCR; the TCRdb copy retains only in-frame clones and omits some. Of roughly 140,000 clones listed, roughly 85% are singletons. The germline V gene has CDR1 MGHRA and CDR2 YSYEKL. This CDR3 region has 16 residues. J was trimmed by 6 bases and V by 4 bases; bases with no gene match: 8. Sequences were obtained from peripheral blood. The chain combines TRBV4-1 with TRBJ2-1; TRBD1 agrees at 11 bases. This clonotype was sampled from a woman aged 55-69 years with COVID-19, enrolled during active disease. CDR3 in amino acids: CASSLLSGTGGNEQFF. Written as DNA, the CDR3 is TGCGCCAGCAGCCTCCTATCCGGGACAGGGGGCAATGAGCAGTTCTTC.